This passage covers 8 T cell receptor beta chains from one sample sequenced in a study of T cell responses to AZD1222 COVID-19 vaccine. The data were produced by immunoSEQ multiplex PCR, yet TCRdb's version contains in-frame clones alone and is incomplete. Among over 150,000 clones listed, 90% were seen once. The source material was peripheral blood, sampled on day 0 of AZD1222 vaccination. The receptor set was obtained from an adult in good health.

The chain has TRBV11-1 and TRBJ2-5; D perhaps matches TRBD2 (5 bases). Germline CDR1 SGHAT, CDR2 FQDESV (reference sequence). The CDR3 contains 13 residues. V lost 7 bases, J lost 5 bases, and 14 bases lay in between. The CDR3 bases are TGTGCCAGCACCGACCCGACGGGGGAGACCCAGTACTTC. It specifies CASTDPTGETQYF.

V usage is TRBV2 and J usage is TRBJ2-2; D might be TRBD2 (6 bases). The germline V and J ends were trimmed by 6 bases and 6 bases, with 26 bases remaining between them. This CDR3 contains 18 residues. Looked up from germline, CDR1 is SNHLY and CDR2 is FYNNEI. The CDR3: CASSESGFRDFEAGELFF. In nucleotides, the CDR3 is TGTGCCAGCAGCGAAAGTGGATTCCGGGACTTCGAGGCCGGGGAGCTGTTTTTT. Based on the CDR3 plus reference TRBV2 and TRBJ2-2, the full variable domain is EPEVTQTPSHQVTQMGQEVILRCVPISNHLYFYWYRQILGQKVEFLVSFYNNEISEKSEIFDDQFSVERPDGSNFTLKIRSTKLEDSAMYFCASSESGFRDFEAGELFFGEGSRLTVL.

The chain is built from TRBV9 and TRBJ2-3, with D unresolved. CDR3 length equals 12 residues. Trimming left V 5 bases short and J 2 bases short, with 6 bases between. Per the germline V gene, CDR1 is SGDLS and CDR2 is YYNGEE. For the CDR3, the DNA is TGTGCCAGCAGTCGCCCCACAGATACGCAGTATTTT. This gives the protein CASSRPTDTQYF.

The J gene is TRBJ2-7, the V gene TRBV6-2 or TRBV6-3, with 8 bases lining up with TRBD1. CDR3 length equals 14 residues. The germline CDR1 and CDR2 sequences are MNHEY and SVGEGT. V gave up 1 base and J gave up 6 bases; unmatched junction bases: 5. CDR3 in DNA: TGTGCCAGCAGTTACTTCGGACAGGGTACCGAGCAGTACTTC. Translation: CASSYFGQGTEQYF.

CDR3 protein: CSVELNSNYGYTF. CDR3 nucleotide sequence: TGCAGCGTTGAATTGAACAGTAACTATGGCTACACCTTC. The chain couples TRBV29-1 to TRBJ1-2, with D unresolved. Trimming removed 2 bases at V and 1 base at J, with 8 bases between. The CDR3 loop spans 13 amino acids. Germline V gene sequence: CDR1 SQVTM, CDR2 ANQGSEA.

The V gene is TRBV24-1, the J gene TRBJ2-1, with D perhaps TRBD2 (5 bases). The CDR3 consists of 15 residues. V was pared by 7 bases and J by 0 bases, with 12 bases between. Germline loops: CDR1 KGHDR, CDR2 SFDVKD. The CDR3 sequence: CATRYVGSSYNEQFF. For the CDR3, the DNA is TGTGCCACCAGGTATGTGGGGAGCTCCTACAATGAGCAGTTCTTC.

This chain connects TRBV5-4 to TRBJ1-1; D perhaps matches TRBD1 (5 bases). Germline V lookup: CDR1 SGHNT, CDR2 YYREEE (reference sequence). V was clipped by 2 bases and J by 4 bases, with 15 bases between them. The CDR3 totals 15 residues. The CDR3 nucleotides read TGTGCCAGCAGCTTACGTCGCAGGGCGGGCACTGAAGCTTTCTTT. Amino acids: CASSLRRRAGTEAFF.

This clone has only one observation. The V call is TRBV9, the J call TRBJ1-3; no firm D call. Germline V lookup: CDR1 SGDLS, CDR2 YYNGEE. The CDR3 is 14 amino acids. V was trimmed by 0 bases and J by 4 bases, leaving 8 bases between them. The CDR3 protein is CASSVANTGNTIYF. CDR3 DNA sequence: TGTGCCAGCAGCGTAGCCAATACGGGAAACACCATATATTTT.